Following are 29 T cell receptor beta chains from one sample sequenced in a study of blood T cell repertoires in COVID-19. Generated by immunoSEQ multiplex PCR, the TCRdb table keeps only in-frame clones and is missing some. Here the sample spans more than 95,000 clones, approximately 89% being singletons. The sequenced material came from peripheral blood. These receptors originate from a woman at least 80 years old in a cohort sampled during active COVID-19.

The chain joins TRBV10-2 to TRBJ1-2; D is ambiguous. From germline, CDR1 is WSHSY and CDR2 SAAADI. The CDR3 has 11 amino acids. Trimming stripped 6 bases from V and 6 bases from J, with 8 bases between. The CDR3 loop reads CASRGGHGYTF. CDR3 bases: TGCGCCAGCAGGGGAGGGCATGGCTACACCTTC.

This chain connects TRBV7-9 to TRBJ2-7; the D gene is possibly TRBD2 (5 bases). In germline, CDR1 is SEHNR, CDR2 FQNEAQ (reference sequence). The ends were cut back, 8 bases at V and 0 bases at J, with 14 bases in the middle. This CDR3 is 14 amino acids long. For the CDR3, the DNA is TGTGCCAGCTATACGGTGGGGAGCTCCTACGAGCAGTACTTC. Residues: CASYTVGSSYEQYF.

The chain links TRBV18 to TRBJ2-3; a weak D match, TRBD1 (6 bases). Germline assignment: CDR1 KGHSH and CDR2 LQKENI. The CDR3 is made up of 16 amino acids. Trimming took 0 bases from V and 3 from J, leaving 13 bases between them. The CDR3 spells CASSPPLGARTDTQYF. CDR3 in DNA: TGTGCCAGCTCACCACCTCTGGGGGCTAGAACAGATACGCAGTATTTT. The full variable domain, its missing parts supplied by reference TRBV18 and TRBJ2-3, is NAGVMQNPRHLVRRRGQEARLRCSPMKGHSHVYWYRQLPEEGLKFMVYLQKENIIDESGMPKERFSAEFPKEGPSILRIQQVVRGDSAAYFCASSPPLGARTDTQYFGPGTRLTVL.

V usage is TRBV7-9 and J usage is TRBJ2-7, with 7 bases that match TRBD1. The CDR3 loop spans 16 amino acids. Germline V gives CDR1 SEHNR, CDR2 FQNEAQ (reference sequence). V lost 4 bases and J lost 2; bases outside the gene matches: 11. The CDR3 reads CASSSNRRTGAYEQYF. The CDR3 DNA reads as TGTGCCAGCAGCTCGAACAGAAGGACAGGTGCCTACGAGCAGTACTTC.

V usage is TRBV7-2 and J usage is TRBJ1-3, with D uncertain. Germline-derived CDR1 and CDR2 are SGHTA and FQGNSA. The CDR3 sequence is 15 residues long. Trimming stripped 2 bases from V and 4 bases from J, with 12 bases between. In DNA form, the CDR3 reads TGTGCCAGCAGCTTACAAGCAGGCCCAGGAAACACCATATATTTT. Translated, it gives CASSLQAGPGNTIYF.

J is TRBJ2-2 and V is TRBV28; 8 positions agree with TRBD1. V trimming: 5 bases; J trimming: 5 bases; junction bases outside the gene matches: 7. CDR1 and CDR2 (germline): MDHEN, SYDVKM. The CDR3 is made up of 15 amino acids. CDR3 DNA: TGTGCCAGCAGTGCAGGGACAGGTGAAACCGGGGAGCTGTTTTTT. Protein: CASSAGTGETGELFF.

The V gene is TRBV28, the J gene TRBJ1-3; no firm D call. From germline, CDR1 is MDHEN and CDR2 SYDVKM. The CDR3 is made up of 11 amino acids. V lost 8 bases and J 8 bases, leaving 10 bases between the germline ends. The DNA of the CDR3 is TGTGCCAGCTATAGTCCGGACACCATATATTTT. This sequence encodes CASYSPDTIYF. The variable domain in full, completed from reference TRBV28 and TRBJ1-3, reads DVKVTQSSRYLVKRTGEKVFLECVQDMDHENMFWYRQDPGLGLRLIYFSYDVKMKEKGDIPEGYSVSREKKERFSLILESASTNQTSMYLCASYSPDTIYFGEGSWLTVV.

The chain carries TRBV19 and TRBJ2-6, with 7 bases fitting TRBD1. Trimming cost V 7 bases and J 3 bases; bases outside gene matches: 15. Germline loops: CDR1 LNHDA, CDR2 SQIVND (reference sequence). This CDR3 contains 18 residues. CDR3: CASTRQGVYARGANVLTF. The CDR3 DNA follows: TGTGCCAGTACCCGACAGGGTGTTTACGCTCGTGGGGCCAACGTCCTGACTTTC.

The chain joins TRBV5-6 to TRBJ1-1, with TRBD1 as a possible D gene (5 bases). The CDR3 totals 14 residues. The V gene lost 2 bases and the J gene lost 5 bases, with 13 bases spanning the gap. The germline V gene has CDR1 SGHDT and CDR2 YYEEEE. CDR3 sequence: CASSLRTWETEAFF. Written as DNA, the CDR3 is TGTGCCAGCAGCTTACGGACATGGGAAACTGAAGCTTTCTTT.

The CDR3 DNA sequence: TGTGCCAGCAGCCAAGTTCGGGGGGCCAGTGAAGCTTTCTTT. It translates to CASSQVRGASEAFF. The chain couples TRBV14 to TRBJ1-1; D possibly corresponds to TRBD1 (6 bases). The V end lost 1 base, the J end lost 7 bases, and 13 bases lay between the germline ends. This CDR3 comprises 14 residues. Germline assignment: CDR1 SGHDN and CDR2 FVKESK.

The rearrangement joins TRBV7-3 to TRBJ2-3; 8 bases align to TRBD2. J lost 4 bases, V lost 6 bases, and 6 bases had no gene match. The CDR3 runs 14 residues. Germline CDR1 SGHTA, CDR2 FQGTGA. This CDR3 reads CASRDGGESDTQYF. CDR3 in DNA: TGTGCCAGCAGGGACGGGGGGGAGTCAGATACGCAGTATTTT.

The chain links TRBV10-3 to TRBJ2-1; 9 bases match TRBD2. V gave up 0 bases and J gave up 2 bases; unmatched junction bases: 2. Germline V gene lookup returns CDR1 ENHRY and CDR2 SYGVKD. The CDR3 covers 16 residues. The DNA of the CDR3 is TGTGCCATCAGTGAGTCCGGCGGGGGGGCCTACAATGAGCAGTTCTTC. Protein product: CAISESGGGAYNEQFF.

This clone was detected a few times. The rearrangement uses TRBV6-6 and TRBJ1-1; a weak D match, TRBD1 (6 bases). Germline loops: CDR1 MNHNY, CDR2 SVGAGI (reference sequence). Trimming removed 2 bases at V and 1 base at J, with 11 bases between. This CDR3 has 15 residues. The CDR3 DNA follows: TGTGCCAGCAGTTACGAGGGGGGGCGGAACACTGAAGCTTTCTTT. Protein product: CASSYEGGRNTEAFF.

For the CDR3, the DNA is TGTGCCAGCAGCCGGGGACAGCCTAGCACAGATACGCAGTATTTT. Protein sequence: CASSRGQPSTDTQYF. The chain carries TRBV5-4 and TRBJ2-3; 7 bases line up with TRBD1. This CDR3 has 15 amino acids. Germline V gene sequence: CDR1 SGHNT, CDR2 YYREEE (reference sequence). The trim removed 4 bases at V and 0 bases at J, leaving 5 bases unmatched.

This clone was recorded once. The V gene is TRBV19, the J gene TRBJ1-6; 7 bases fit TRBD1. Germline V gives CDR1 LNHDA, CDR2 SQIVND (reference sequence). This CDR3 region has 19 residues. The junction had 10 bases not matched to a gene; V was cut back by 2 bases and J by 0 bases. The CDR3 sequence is CASSIRGTALSSYNSPLHF. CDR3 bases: TGTGCCAGTAGTATAAGGGGGACAGCCTTGAGCTCCTATAATTCACCCCTCCACTTT.

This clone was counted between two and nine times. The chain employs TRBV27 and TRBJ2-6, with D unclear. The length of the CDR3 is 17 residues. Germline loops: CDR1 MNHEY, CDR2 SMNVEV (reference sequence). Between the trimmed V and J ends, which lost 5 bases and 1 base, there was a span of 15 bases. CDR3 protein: CASSTEKAGSGANVLTF. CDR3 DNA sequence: TGTGCCAGCAGTACGGAAAAAGCAGGATCTGGGGCCAACGTCCTGACTTTC.

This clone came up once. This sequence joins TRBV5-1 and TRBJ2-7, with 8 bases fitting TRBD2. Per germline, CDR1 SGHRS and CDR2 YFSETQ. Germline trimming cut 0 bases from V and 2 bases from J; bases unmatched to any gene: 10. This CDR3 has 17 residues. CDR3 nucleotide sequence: TGCGCCAGCAGCTTGGGGGCTAGCGGGCGAGTTGCCTACGAGCAGTACTTC. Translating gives CASSLGASGRVAYEQYF.

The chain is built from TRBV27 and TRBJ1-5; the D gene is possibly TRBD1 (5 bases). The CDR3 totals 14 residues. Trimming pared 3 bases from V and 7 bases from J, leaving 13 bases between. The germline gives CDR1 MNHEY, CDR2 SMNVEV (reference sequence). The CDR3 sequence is CASSFSGSRQPQHF. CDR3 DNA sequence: TGTGCCAGCAGTTTCTCAGGGTCTAGGCAGCCCCAGCATTTT.

CDR3 in DNA: TGTGCCAGCAGCCGGGACAGGGGAAGCTACGAGCAGTACTTC. It yields the protein CASSRDRGSYEQYF. The V and J genes are TRBV6-6 and TRBJ2-7; 10 bases are shared with TRBD1. V lost 6 bases, J lost 3 bases, and 5 bases stayed unmatched. This CDR3 is 14 amino acids long. The germline V gene has CDR1 MNHNY and CDR2 SVGAGI (reference sequence).

The CDR3 loop is CASSTRTSGWDEQFF. CDR3 nucleotides: TGTGCCAGCAGCACCCGGACTAGCGGGTGGGATGAGCAGTTCTTC. V usage is TRBV7-2 and J usage is TRBJ2-1; 11 bases match TRBD2. Per germline, CDR1 SGHTA and CDR2 FQGNSA. J lost 8 bases, V lost 5 bases, and 8 bases had no gene match. CDR3 length: 15 residues.

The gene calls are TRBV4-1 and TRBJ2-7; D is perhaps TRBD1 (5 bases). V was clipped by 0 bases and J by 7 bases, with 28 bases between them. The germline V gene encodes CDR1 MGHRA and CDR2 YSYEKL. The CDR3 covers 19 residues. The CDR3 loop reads CASSQEGLRQGIVFDEQYF. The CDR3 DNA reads TGCGCCAGCAGCCAAGAAGGTTTAAGGCAGGGAATTGTATTTGATGAGCAGTACTTC.

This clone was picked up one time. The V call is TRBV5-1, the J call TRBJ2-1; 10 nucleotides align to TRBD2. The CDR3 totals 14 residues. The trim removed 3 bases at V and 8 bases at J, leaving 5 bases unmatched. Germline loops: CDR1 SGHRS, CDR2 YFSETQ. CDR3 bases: TGCGCCAGCAGCTCCAGCGGGAGGGAGGATGAGCAGTTCTTC. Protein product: CASSSSGREDEQFF.

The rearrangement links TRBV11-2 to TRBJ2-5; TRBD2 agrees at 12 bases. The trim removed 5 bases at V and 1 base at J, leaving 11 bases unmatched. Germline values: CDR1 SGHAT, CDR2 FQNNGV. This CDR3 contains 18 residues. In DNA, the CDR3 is TGTGCCAGCAGCCAAATTGCGGCTAGCGGGGGGGGCCAAGAGACCCAGTACTTC. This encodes CASSQIAASGGGQETQYF.

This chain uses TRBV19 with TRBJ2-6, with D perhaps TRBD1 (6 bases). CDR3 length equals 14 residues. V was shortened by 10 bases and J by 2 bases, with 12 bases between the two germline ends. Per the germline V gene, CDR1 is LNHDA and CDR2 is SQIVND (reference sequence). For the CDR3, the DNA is TGTGCCACAAGGAACAGGGCTGGGGCCAACGTCCTGACTTTC. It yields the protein CATRNRAGANVLTF.

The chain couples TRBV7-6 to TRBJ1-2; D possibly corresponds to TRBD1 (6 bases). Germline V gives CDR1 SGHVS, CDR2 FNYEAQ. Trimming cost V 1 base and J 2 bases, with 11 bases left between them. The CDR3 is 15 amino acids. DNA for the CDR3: TGTGCCAGCAGCTTAGGGCAGGGGTACAACTATGGCTACACCTTC. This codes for CASSLGQGYNYGYTF.

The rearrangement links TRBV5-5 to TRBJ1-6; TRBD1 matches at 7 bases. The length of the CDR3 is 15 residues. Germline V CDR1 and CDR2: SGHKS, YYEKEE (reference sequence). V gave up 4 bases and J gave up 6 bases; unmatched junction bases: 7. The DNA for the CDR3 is TGTGCCAGCAGCCAGGGGGGACTGAGTAATTCACCCCTCCACTTT. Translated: CASSQGGLSNSPLHF.

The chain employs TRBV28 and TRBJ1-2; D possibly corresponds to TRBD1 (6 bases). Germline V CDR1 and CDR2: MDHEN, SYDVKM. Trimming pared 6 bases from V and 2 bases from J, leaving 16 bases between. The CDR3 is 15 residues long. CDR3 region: CASRPLGGANYGYTF. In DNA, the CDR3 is TGTGCCAGCAGACCACTAGGGGGGGCCAACTATGGCTACACCTTC.

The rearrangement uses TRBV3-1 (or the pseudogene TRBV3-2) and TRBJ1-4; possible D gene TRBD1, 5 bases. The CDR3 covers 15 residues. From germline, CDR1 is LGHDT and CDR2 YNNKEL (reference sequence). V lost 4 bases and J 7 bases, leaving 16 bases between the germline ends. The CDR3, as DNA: TGTGCCAGCAGCCCCCAGTCAGGGTTAGGTGAAAAACTGTTTTTT. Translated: CASSPQSGLGEKLFF.

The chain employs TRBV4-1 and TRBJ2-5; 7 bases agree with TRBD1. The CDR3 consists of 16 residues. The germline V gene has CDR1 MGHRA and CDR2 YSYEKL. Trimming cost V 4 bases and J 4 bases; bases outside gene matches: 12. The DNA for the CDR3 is TGCGCCAGCAGCCCCAGCGACCTGGCAGGGGGAGAGACCCAGTACTTC. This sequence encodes CASSPSDLAGGETQYF.